This T cell receptor beta chain stems from a study of response to subunit inactivated influenza vaccine. J was trimmed by 4 bases and V by 0 bases; bases with no gene match: 6. The CDR3 is made up of 16 amino acids. CDR1 and CDR2 (germline): GTSNPN, SVGIG (reference sequence). TCRdb reprocessed the RT-PCR reads via MiXCR and lists one record per CDR3 protein. The sample holds some 300,000 distinct CDR3 sequences, 20% to 25% seen once. The V gene is TRBV30, the J gene TRBJ2-2, with 9 nucleotides matching TRBD2. The specimen comprised PBMCs from blood, sampled about 19 months after vaccination. This TCR was sampled from a man between 50 and 75 years old who received an inactivated influenza vaccine. The CDR3 bases are TGTGCCTGGAGTGTACGGGTGACTAGCGGCACCGGGGAGCTGTTTTTT. This gives the protein CAWSVRVTSGTGELFF.